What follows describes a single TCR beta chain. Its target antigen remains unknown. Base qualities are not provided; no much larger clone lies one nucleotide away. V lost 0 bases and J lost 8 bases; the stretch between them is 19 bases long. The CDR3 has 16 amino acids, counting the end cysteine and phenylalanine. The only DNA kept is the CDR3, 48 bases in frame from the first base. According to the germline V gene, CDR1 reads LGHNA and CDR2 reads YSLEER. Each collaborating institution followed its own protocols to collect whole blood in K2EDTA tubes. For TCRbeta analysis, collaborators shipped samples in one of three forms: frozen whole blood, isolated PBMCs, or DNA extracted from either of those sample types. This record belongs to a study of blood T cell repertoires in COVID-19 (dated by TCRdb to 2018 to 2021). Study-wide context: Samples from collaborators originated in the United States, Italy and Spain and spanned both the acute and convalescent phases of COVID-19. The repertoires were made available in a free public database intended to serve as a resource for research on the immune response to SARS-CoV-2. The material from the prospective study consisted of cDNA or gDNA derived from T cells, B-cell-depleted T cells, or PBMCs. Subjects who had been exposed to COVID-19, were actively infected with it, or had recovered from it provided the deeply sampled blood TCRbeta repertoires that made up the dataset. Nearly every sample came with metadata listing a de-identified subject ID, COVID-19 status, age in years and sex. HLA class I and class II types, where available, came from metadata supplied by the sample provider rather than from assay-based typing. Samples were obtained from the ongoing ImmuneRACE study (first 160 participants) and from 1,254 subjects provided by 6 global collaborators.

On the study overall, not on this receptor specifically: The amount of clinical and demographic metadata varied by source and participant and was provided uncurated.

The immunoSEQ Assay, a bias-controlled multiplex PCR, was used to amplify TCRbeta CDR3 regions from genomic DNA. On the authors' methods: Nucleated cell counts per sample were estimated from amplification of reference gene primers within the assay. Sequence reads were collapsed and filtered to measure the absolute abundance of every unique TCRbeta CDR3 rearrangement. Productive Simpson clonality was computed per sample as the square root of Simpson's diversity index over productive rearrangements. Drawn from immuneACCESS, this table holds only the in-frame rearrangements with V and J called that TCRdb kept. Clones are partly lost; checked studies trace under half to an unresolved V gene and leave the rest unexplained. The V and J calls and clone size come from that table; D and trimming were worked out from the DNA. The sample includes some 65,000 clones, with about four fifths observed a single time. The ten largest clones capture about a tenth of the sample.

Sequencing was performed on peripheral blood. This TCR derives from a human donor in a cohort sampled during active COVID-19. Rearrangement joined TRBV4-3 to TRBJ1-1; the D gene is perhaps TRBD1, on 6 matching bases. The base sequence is TGCGCCAGCAGCCAAGATTCGGCAGGGACATTAGTGGAAGCTTTCTTT. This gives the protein CASSQDSAGTLVEAFF.